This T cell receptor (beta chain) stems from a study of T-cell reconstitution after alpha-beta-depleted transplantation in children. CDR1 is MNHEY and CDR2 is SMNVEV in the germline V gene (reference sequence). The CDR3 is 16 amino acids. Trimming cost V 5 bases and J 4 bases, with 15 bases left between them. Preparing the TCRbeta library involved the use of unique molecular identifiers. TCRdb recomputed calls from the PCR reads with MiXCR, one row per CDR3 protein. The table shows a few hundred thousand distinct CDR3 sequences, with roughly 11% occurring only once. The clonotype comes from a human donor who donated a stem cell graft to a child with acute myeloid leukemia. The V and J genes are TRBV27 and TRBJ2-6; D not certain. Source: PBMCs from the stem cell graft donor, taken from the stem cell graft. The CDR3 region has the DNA TGTGCCAGCAGTCCGCGACGGCTCCGGGGGGCCAACGTCCTGACTTTC. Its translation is CASSPRRLRGANVLTF.